The 13 T cell receptor beta chains in this list originate from one sample, sequenced in a study of blood T cell repertoires in COVID-19. Only in-frame clones appear in the TCRdb table, and some are missing; sequencing was by immunoSEQ multiplex PCR. The table has 200,000 or so clones, less than 90% seen once; the top ten hold roughly 2.5%. The specimen was PBMCs or T cells enriched from blood (not recorded which). The receptors derive from a woman in her 30s who had recovered from COVID-19.

This sequence joins TRBV4-3 and TRBJ1-2; possibly TRBD1 for D (5 bases). Germline V lookup: CDR1 LGHNA, CDR2 YSLEER. This CDR3 comprises 15 residues. Trimming removed 0 bases at V and 8 bases at J, with 16 bases between. The CDR3 here is CASSQDFSGPGGYTF. Here the CDR3 DNA reads TGCGCCAGCAGCCAAGATTTTTCCGGGCCAGGGGGCTACACCTTC.

The V and J genes are TRBV3-1 (or the pseudogene TRBV3-2) and TRBJ2-1; D may be TRBD2 (6 bases). The CDR3 has 17 amino acids. Germline loops: CDR1 LGHDT, CDR2 YNNKEL (reference sequence). V gave up 6 bases and J gave up 3 bases, with 21 bases separating them. CDR3 nucleotide sequence: TGTGCCAGCAGTGGACTCGGGGGAACGGGGAGCTACAATGAGCAGTTCTTC. Its protein is CASSGLGGTGSYNEQFF.

The V call is TRBV25-1, the J call TRBJ2-3; 7 bases agree with TRBD1. CDR1 is MGHDK, CDR2 SYGVNS, per germline. The V and J ends lost 10 bases and 6 bases, in that order; junction bases with no gene match: 10. This CDR3 has 13 amino acids. The CDR3 region is CATSQTGEDTQYF. The CDR3 DNA sequence: TGTGCCACCAGCCAAACAGGGGAGGATACGCAGTATTTT.

This chain connects TRBV19 to TRBJ1-2, with unresolved D. The V end lost 1 base, the J end lost 9 bases, and 12 bases lay between the germline ends. Germline CDR1 LNHDA, CDR2 SQIVND (reference sequence). The CDR3 consists of 13 residues. The DNA of the CDR3 is TGTGCCAGTAGTATAGGAGAGAGATTTAGCTACACCTTC. Its protein is CASSIGERFSYTF.

The chain couples TRBV6-5 to TRBJ2-5; possible D gene TRBD1, 5 bases. Germline lookup yields CDR1 MNHEY and CDR2 SVGAGI. Trimming took 5 bases from V and 0 from J, leaving 10 bases between them. This CDR3 has 14 amino acids. CDR3: CASSTKGNQETQYF. The CDR3 DNA follows: TGTGCCAGCAGTACTAAGGGGAACCAAGAGACCCAGTACTTC.

The rearrangement uses TRBV4-3 and TRBJ1-1, with a possible D match to TRBD1 (6 bases). The germline V gene has CDR1 LGHNA and CDR2 YSLEER. The V gene lost 0 bases and the J gene lost 2 bases, with 10 bases spanning the gap. The CDR3 has 15 residues. This CDR3 is CASSQDRGRNTEAFF. The CDR3 DNA reads as TGCGCCAGCAGCCAAGACAGGGGACGAAACACTGAAGCTTTCTTT.

The V gene is TRBV6-4, the J gene TRBJ1-5; D remains ambiguous. The ends were cut back, 4 bases at V and 7 bases at J, with 11 bases in the middle. The germline V gene has CDR1 MRHNA and CDR2 SNTAGT. This CDR3 contains 13 residues. The CDR3 loop reads CASSVGAEQPQHF. CDR3 in DNA: TGTGCCAGCAGTGTGGGCGCAGAACAGCCCCAGCATTTT.

The chain links TRBV2 to TRBJ2-3; 8 positions match TRBD2. This CDR3 has 14 amino acids. Germline-derived CDR1 and CDR2 are SNHLY and FYNNEI. J gave up 4 bases and V 4 bases, and 4 bases lay outside the gene matches. The CDR3 DNA reads TGTGCCAGCAGTGGGACTAGCTCGGCAGATACGCAGTATTTT. Amino acid sequence: CASSGTSSADTQYF.

This clone was seen just once. The chain has TRBV5-1 and TRBJ2-1; tentative D call: TRBD2 (5 bases). The V end lost 0 bases, the J end lost 10 bases, and 20 bases lay between the germline ends. The CDR3 is made up of 16 amino acids. Per germline, CDR1 SGHRS and CDR2 YFSETQ. CDR3 residues: CASSLAYISAPGEQFF. CDR3 in DNA: TGCGCCAGCAGCTTGGCCTACATCTCAGCCCCGGGGGAGCAGTTCTTC.

The rearrangement uses TRBV6-2 or TRBV6-3 and TRBJ1-6, with 7 bases that match TRBD1. V was pared by 6 bases and J by 10 bases, with 9 bases of the junction left unmatched. The CDR3 has 14 residues. The germline V gene encodes CDR1 MNHEY and CDR2 SVGEGT. DNA of the CDR3: TGTGCCAGCAGCCAGGGGGAAACATTATCACCCCTCCACTTT. It yields the protein CASSQGETLSPLHF.

This chain links TRBV12-3 or TRBV12-4 with TRBJ1-2; D is undetermined. The CDR3 is 13 residues long. V dropped 2 bases and J dropped 5 bases, with 9 bases sitting between them. This CDR3 reads CASSLSSVYGYTF. In DNA, the CDR3 is TGTGCCAGCAGTTTATCATCGGTTTATGGCTACACCTTC.

V is TRBV7-6 and J is TRBJ2-2, with 9 bases that match TRBD2. J gave up 5 bases and V 1 base, and 11 bases lay outside the gene matches. The CDR3 is 18 residues long. The V gene's germline CDR1 is SGHVS and CDR2 FNYEAQ. CDR3 protein: CASSLVGSGGSMTGELFF. The CDR3 nucleotides are TGTGCCAGCAGCTTAGTCGGTAGCGGGGGCTCCATGACCGGGGAGCTGTTTTTT. The whole variable domain, remainder taken from reference TRBV7-6 and TRBJ2-2, is GAGVSQSPRYKVTKRGQDVALRCDPISGHVSLYWYRQALGQGPEFLTYFNYEAQQDKSGLPNDRFSAERPEGSISTLTIQRTEQRDSAMYRCASSLVGSGGSMTGELFFGEGSRLTVL.

V gene TRBV6-2 or TRBV6-3 combines with J gene TRBJ2-1; D remains unclear. From germline, CDR1 is MNHEY and CDR2 SVGEGT. The V and J ends lost 6 bases and 8 bases respectively, with 8 bases between them. The CDR3 covers 11 residues. The DNA of the CDR3 is TGTGCCAGCAGCCCCTCGGATGAGCAGTTCTTC. Its translation is CASSPSDEQFF.